This T cell receptor beta chain was sequenced in a study of blood T cell repertoires in COVID-19. On the study more broadly: PBMCs, B-cell-depleted T cells, or T cells were the source of the cDNA or gDNA that made up the material.

Participants classified as exposed had met a COVID-19 case within 2 weeks before study entry. The CDR3 is 14 amino acids. The ends lost 4 bases at V and 5 bases at J; junction bases unmatched: 3. Looked up from germline, CDR1 is SGHRS and CDR2 is YFSETQ. The sample holds a few counts of this clone. Authors' methods: Amplification of reference gene primers was used by the study to estimate nucleated cell counts. Here immunoSEQ multiplex PCR was the method, and the copy in TCRdb shows in-frame clones only, minus some. That table is the source of V, J and clone size, and D and trimming were worked out from the DNA. Of 230,000 or so clones detected, approximately 81% appear once; the ten largest clones hold approximately 6.6%.

Sequencing was carried out using PBMCs or T cells enriched from blood (not recorded which). The TCR was taken from a woman aged 45-65 years who had been exposed to COVID-19. The chain has TRBV5-1 and TRBJ1-4; 9 bases align to TRBD1. The CDR3 nucleotides are TGCGCCAGCAGCCAAGGGACAGGGAATGAAAAACTGTTTTTT. Protein: CASSQGTGNEKLFF.